The clone carrying this TCR beta chain was picked up a small number of times. The antigen is unknown. TCRdb redid the calling of the RACE reads with MiXCR, one entry per CDR3 protein. The data show fewer than 100,000 distinct CDR3 sequences, approximately 10% seen once. This record belongs to a study of human T cells and chemical hapten exposure. Study-level points and caveats: Higher patch test scores went with higher counts of PT1 expanded TCRs. The number of TCRs over 1 in 1000 frequency stayed unchanged after DPC.

This CDR3 has 15 amino acids. Trimming cost V 3 bases and J 3 bases; bases outside gene matches: 8. Germline lookup yields CDR1 MDHEN and CDR2 SYDVKM. Sample time point: patch test 2, 6 weeks after DPC sensitization. Sample treatment: therapeutic diphenylcyclopropenone sensitization with weekly scalp DPC. Extraction of total RNA was performed on unfractionated whole blood. The V call is TRBV28, the J call TRBJ2-7; 7 bases line up with TRBD1. This sequence originates from a man aged 18 to 30 with alopecia areata. Some clones in this sample may be carry-over from other donors' samples. The input for sequencing was whole blood, taken in connection with sensitization to the hapten diphenylcyclopropenone (DPC). The CDR3: CASSFQYGQVYEQYF. The CDR3 bases are TGTGCCAGCAGTTTTCAGTATGGACAGGTCTACGAGCAGTACTTC.